The 20 T cell receptor beta chains in this list originate from one sample, sequenced in a study of blood T cell repertoires in COVID-19. TCRdb's copy holds only in-frame clones and misses some; the assay was immunoSEQ multiplex PCR. Of 150,000 to 200,000 clones listed, more than 85% are singletons. The sample comprised peripheral blood. These receptors were obtained from a woman older than 75 with COVID-19, enrolled during active disease.

The chain carries TRBV7-9 and TRBJ1-2; D perhaps matches TRBD1 (5 bases). V was cut by 4 bases and J by 5 bases, with 23 bases left in between. CDR1 SEHNR and CDR2 FQNEAQ come from the germline V gene (reference sequence). CDR3 length: 17 residues. CDR3 in amino acids: CASSSTLGIGALYGYTF. The CDR3, as DNA: TGTGCCAGCAGCTCGACCCTTGGGATTGGGGCACTTTATGGCTACACCTTC.

This chain connects TRBV10-3 to TRBJ1-3; tentative D call: TRBD1 (6 bases). Per germline, CDR1 ENHRY and CDR2 SYGVKD. The CDR3 has 16 amino acids. The V end lost 0 bases, the J end lost 2 bases, and 11 bases lay between the germline ends. The CDR3 DNA sequence: TGTGCCATCAGTGAGTCTGGGACACTCACTGGAAACACCATATATTTT. Amino acids: CAISESGTLTGNTIYF.

The V and J genes are TRBV28 and TRBJ2-3, with TRBD2 matching 10 bases. The CDR3 runs 16 residues. After removal of 7 bases from V and 0 bases from J, the junction contained 7 bases not matched to a gene. The germline CDR1 and CDR2 sequences are MDHEN and SYDVKM. CDR3 nucleotide sequence: TGTGCCAGCACTCGGGGGGGACTAGCGAGCACAGATACGCAGTATTTT. It codes for CASTRGGLASTDTQYF.

The chain has TRBV7-2 and TRBJ1-1; D not resolved. This CDR3 has 15 amino acids. Germline assignment: CDR1 SGHTA and CDR2 FQGNSA. Trimming removed 6 bases at V and 2 bases at J, with 16 bases between. CDR3 nucleotides: TGTGCCAGCAGTGATGGGAGTCTCGCAAACACTGAAGCTTTCTTT. Residues: CASSDGSLANTEAFF.

The chain is built from TRBV6-5 and TRBJ1-5; 8 bases line up with TRBD1. Germline V gene data show CDR1 as MNHEY and CDR2 as SVGAGI. The CDR3 spans 15 residues. With 6 bases clipped from V and 2 bases from J, the junction kept 6 bases outside the gene matches. The CDR3 coding sequence is TGTGCCAGCAGCCCCGACAGGGGTGGCAATCAGCCCCAGCATTTT. Amino acid sequence: CASSPDRGGNQPQHF.

This rearrangement joins TRBV28 to TRBJ1-2, with unresolved D. Germline assignment: CDR1 MDHEN and CDR2 SYDVKM. CDR3 length: 15 residues. The ends were cut back, 5 bases at V and 0 bases at J, with 13 bases in the middle. CDR3 loop: CASSSPGYSNYGYTF. CDR3 coding DNA: TGTGCCAGCAGTAGCCCAGGATATTCTAACTATGGCTACACCTTC.

The J gene is TRBJ2-7, the V gene TRBV6-6; 9 positions match TRBD1. CDR1 MNHNY and CDR2 SVGAGI come from the germline V gene (reference sequence). V lost 2 bases, J lost 2 bases, and 7 bases stayed unmatched. CDR3 size: 16 residues. DNA for the CDR3: TGTGCCAGCAGTTACCCAAGGGACAGGGCAACCTACGAGCAGTACTTC. Its protein product is CASSYPRDRATYEQYF.

The J gene is TRBJ2-2, the V gene TRBV9, with D unclear. Germline CDR1 SGDLS, CDR2 YYNGEE. The CDR3 is 13 residues long. Trimming cost V 2 bases and J 6 bases, with 8 bases left between them. For the CDR3, the DNA is TGTGCCAGCAGCGTCGTTGGAGCCGGGGAGCTGTTTTTT. This sequence encodes CASSVVGAGELFF.

For the CDR3, the DNA is TGTGCCAGCAGCTTAAGTCAGGGTACGGACACCGGGGAGCTGTTTTTT. Translated, it gives CASSLSQGTDTGELFF. This chain uses TRBV11-2 with TRBJ2-2, with D possibly matching TRBD1 (5 bases). The CDR3 covers 16 residues. The V end was cut by 2 bases, the J end by 3 bases, with 13 bases between. Germline loops: CDR1 SGHAT, CDR2 FQNNGV.

V gene TRBV11-2 combines with J gene TRBJ2-7; D gene unclear. V lost 2 bases and J lost 2, with 16 bases in between. Germline CDR1 is SGHAT and CDR2 is FQNNGV. CDR3 length: 16 residues. The CDR3 is CASSLLWADLTYEQYF. CDR3 in DNA: TGTGCCAGCAGCTTACTTTGGGCAGACCTTACCTACGAGCAGTACTTC.

This sequence joins TRBV7-2 and TRBJ1-5; D may be TRBD1 (5 bases). CDR3 length: 15 residues. Germline V lookup: CDR1 SGHTA, CDR2 FQGNSA. Trimming took off 2 bases at V and 4 bases at J, with 12 bases between the two ends. For the CDR3, the DNA is TGTGCCAGCAGCTTAAGCAGGGTGGGGAATCAGCCCCAGCATTTT. Translation gives CASSLSRVGNQPQHF.

CDR3 amino acids: CSVGPPSTDTQYF. The CDR3, as DNA: TGCAGCGTTGGGCCTCCCTCCACAGATACGCAGTATTTT. The rearrangement joins TRBV29-1 to TRBJ2-3; D unresolved. The CDR3 length is 13 residues. Trimming took off 4 bases at V and 2 bases at J, with 10 bases between the two ends. Germline V lookup: CDR1 SQVTM, CDR2 ANQGSEA.

The genes are TRBV27 and TRBJ1-6, with TRBD1 matching over 9 bases. Unmatched junction bases numbered 5, after V lost 3 bases and J lost 5 bases. Germline V gives CDR1 MNHEY, CDR2 SMNVEV (reference sequence). This CDR3 has 16 amino acids. The CDR3 DNA is TGTGCCAGCAGTTTTTTTACAGGGGGCAATAATTCACCCCTCCACTTT. Its protein is CASSFFTGGNNSPLHF.

V and J are TRBV19 and TRBJ1-6; a possible D gene is TRBD1 (6 bases). The CDR3 spans 18 residues. The germline V and J ends were trimmed by 5 bases and 7 bases, with 24 bases remaining between them. From germline, CDR1 is LNHDA and CDR2 SQIVND (reference sequence). Here the CDR3 reads CASSGFQQGSPWNSPLHF. The CDR3 DNA reads TGTGCCAGTAGTGGGTTCCAACAGGGCTCCCCTTGGAATTCACCCCTCCACTTT.

The V and J genes are TRBV28 and TRBJ1-5, with TRBD1 matching 8 bases. The germline V gene has CDR1 MDHEN and CDR2 SYDVKM. This CDR3 contains 15 residues. The V and J ends lost 4 bases and 4 bases, in that order; junction bases with no gene match: 6. The chain's CDR3 is CASSSMDRENQPQHF. In DNA, the CDR3 is TGTGCCAGCAGTTCAATGGACAGGGAGAATCAGCCCCAGCATTTT.

This clone has more than one count but fewer than ten. The chain is built from TRBV9 and TRBJ2-3; 8 bases map to TRBD2. Germline values: CDR1 SGDLS, CDR2 YYNGEE. The junction had 9 bases not matched to a gene; V was cut back by 0 bases and J by 6 bases. This CDR3 has 16 amino acids. CDR3 nucleotides: TGTGCCAGCAGCGTAGTGTCAGGACTAGCTGTGGATACGCAGTATTTT. Translating it yields CASSVVSGLAVDTQYF.

CDR3 sequence: CASSPRTYEQYF. The CDR3 nucleotides are TGTGCCAGCAGCCCCCGTACCTACGAGCAGTACTTC. The V gene is TRBV7-3, the J gene TRBJ2-7, with D hard to call. CDR1 SGHTA and CDR2 FQGTGA come from the germline V gene. V gave up 5 bases and J gave up 2 bases, with 7 bases separating them. CDR3 size: 12 residues.

This chain links TRBV18 with TRBJ1-1; D gene ambiguous. The CDR3 extends over 13 amino acids. The germline gives CDR1 KGHSH, CDR2 LQKENI. V shed 3 bases and J shed 5 bases, with 10 bases lying between them. In nucleotides, the CDR3 is TGTGCCAGCTCACCCGGACTTATTACTGAAGCTTTCTTT. This gives the protein CASSPGLITEAFF.

V gene TRBV5-4 combines with J gene TRBJ1-2, with 7 bases fitting TRBD1. V trimming: 0 bases; J trimming: 8 bases; junction bases outside the gene matches: 4. CDR1 and CDR2 (germline): SGHNT, YYREEE (reference sequence). The CDR3 sequence is 13 residues long. The CDR3 protein is CASSLAGTAGYTF. The CDR3 DNA reads TGTGCCAGCAGCTTGGCTGGGACAGCAGGCTACACCTTC. The full variable domain, completed using reference TRBV5-4 and TRBJ1-2, is ETGVTQSPTHLIKTRGQQVTLRCSSQSGHNTVSWYQQALGQGPQFIFQYYREEENGRGNFPPRFSGLQFPNYSSELNVNALELDDSALYLCASSLAGTAGYTFGSGTRLTVV.

V gene TRBV7-8 combines with J gene TRBJ1-2; the match to TRBD1 covers 8 bases. The CDR3 is made up of 14 amino acids. V lost 5 bases, J lost 8 bases, and 10 bases stayed unmatched. The germline V gene has CDR1 SGHVS and CDR2 FQNEAQ. CDR3 loop: CASSRTGLGGGYTF. The CDR3 DNA follows: TGTGCCAGCAGCCGGACAGGGCTTGGTGGAGGCTACACCTTC.